This T cell receptor (beta chain) emerged from a study of T cell repertoires in cytomegalovirus infection. Study-level information: CMV epitopes used comprised recently identified HLA-C-restricted ones and well-studied HLA-B-restricted ones. Points from the study as a whole: The cumulative frequency of public TCR beta families identified carriers of CMV plus the relevant HLA. The study found HLA-C-restricted CMV-specific TCR beta clonotypes dominating the ex vivo response.

About this clonotype: Its specificity is unknown.

V lost 5 bases and J 2 bases, leaving 7 bases between the germline ends. Germline V CDR1 and CDR2: MNHNS, SASEGT. The CDR3 runs to 13 residues. From the reads, TCRdb called clonotypes with MiXCR, one entry per CDR3 protein. Of around 710,000 distinct CDR3 sequences in the sample, around 29% were seen once. This sequence originates from a human donor in good health (CMV status not recorded). Some clones in this sample may be carry-over from other donors' samples. The material sequenced was cultured CD8+ T cells from PBMCs, taken from culture after CMV antigen stimulation. V is TRBV6-1 and J is TRBJ1-5, with D unclear. In DNA form, the CDR3 reads TGTGCCAGCAGTTACGACCGCAATCAGCCCCAGCATTTT. Amino acids: CASSYDRNQPQHF.